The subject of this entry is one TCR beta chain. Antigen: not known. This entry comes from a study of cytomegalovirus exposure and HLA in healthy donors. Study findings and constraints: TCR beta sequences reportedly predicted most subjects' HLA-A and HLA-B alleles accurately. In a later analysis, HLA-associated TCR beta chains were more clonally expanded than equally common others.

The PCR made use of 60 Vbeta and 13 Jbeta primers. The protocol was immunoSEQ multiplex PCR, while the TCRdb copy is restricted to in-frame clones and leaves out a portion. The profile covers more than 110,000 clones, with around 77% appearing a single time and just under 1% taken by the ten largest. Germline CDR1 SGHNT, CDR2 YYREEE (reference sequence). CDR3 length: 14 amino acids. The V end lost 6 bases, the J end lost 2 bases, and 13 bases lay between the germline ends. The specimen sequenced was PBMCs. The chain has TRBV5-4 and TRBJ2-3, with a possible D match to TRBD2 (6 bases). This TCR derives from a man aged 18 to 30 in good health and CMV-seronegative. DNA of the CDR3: TGTGCCAGCAAACGGGGGATCTCCACAGATACGCAGTATTTT. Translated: CASKRGISTDTQYF.